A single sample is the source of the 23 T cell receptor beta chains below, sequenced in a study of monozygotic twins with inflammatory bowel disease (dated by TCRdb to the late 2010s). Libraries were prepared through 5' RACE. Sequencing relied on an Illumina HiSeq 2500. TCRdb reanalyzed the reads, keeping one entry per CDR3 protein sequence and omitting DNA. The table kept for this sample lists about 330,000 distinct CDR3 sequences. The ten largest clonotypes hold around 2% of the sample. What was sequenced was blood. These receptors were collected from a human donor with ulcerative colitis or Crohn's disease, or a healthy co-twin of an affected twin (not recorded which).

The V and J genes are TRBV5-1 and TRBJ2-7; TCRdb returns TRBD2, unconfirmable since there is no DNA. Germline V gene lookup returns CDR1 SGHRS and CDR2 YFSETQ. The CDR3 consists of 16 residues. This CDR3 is CASSFLISGSKNEQYF.

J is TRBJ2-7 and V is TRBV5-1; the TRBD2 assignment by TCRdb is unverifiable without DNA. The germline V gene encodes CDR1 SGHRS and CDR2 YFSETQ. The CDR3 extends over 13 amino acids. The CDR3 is CASRRDLSAEQYF.

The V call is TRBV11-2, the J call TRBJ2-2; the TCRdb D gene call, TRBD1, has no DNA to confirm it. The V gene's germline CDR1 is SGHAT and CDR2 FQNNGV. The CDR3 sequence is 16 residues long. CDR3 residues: CASTLRWTFDTGELFF. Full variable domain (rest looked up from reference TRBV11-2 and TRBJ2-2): EAGVAQSPRYKIIEKRQSVAFWCNPISGHATLYWYQQILGQGPKLLIQFQNNGVVDDSQLPKDRFSAERLKGVDSTLKIQPAKLEDSAVYLCASTLRWTFDTGELFFGEGSRLTVL.

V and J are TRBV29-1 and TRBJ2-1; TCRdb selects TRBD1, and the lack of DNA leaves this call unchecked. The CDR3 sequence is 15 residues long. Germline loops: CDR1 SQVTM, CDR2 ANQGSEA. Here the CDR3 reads CSVNRDRTRYNEQFF.

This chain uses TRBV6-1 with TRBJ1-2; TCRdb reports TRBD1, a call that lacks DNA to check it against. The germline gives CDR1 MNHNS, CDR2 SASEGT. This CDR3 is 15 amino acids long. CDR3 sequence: CASSDYLGGNYGYTF.

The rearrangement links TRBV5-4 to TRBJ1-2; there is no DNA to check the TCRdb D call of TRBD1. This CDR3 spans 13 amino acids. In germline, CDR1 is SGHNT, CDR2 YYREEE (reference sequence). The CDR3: CASSPGQVYGYTF.

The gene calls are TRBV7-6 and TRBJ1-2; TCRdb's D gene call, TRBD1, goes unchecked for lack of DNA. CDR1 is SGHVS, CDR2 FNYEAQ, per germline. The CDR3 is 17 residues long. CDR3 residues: CASSSRQAPAPMSGYTF.

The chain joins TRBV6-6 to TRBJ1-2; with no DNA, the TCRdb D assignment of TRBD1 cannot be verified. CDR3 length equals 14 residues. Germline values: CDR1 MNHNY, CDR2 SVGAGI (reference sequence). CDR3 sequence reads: CASSPQTGAYGYTF.

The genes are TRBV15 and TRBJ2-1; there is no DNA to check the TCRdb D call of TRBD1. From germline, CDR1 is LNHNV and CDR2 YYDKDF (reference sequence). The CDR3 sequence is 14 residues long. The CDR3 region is CATTRGRGYNEQFF.

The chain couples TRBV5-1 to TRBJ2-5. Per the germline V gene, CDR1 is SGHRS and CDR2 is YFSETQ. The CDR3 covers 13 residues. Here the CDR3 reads CASSLDSSATQYF.

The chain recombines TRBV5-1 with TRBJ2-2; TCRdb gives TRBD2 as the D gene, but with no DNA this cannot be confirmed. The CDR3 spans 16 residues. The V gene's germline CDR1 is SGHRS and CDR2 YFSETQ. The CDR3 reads CASSLASSGGAGELFF.

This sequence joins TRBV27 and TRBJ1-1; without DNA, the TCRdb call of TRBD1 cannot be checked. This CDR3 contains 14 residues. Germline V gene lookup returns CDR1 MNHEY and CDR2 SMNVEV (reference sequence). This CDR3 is CASSLPDRVGEAFF.

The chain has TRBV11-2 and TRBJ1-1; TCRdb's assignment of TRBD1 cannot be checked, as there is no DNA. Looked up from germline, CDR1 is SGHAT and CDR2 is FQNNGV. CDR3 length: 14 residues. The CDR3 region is CASSSGTGDTEAFF.

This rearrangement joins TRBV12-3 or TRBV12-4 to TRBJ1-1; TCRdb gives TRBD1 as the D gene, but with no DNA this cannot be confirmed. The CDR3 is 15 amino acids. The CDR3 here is CASSLATGANTEAFF.

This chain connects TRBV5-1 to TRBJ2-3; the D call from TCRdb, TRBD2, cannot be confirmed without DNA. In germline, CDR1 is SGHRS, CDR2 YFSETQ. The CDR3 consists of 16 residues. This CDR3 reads CASSFTSGRARDTQYF.

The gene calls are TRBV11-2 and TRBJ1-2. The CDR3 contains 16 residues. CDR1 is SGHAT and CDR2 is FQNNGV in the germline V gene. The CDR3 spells CASSSFTTGANYGYTF.

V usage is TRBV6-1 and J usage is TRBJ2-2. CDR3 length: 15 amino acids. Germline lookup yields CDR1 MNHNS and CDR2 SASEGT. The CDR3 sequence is CASTLPGANTGELFF.

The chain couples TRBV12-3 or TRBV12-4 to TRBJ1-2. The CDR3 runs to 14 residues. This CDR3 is CASSLKGPNYGYTF.

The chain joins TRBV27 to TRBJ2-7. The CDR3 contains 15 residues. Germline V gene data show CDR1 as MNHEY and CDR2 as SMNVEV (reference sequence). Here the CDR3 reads CASSSIPISDYEQYF.

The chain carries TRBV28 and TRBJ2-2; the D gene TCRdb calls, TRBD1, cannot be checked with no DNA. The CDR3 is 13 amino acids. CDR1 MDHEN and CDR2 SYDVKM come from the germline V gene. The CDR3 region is CATRARNTGELFF.

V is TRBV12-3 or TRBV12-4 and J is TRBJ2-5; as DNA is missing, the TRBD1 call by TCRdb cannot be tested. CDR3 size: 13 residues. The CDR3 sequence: CASRKRTTEGQYF.

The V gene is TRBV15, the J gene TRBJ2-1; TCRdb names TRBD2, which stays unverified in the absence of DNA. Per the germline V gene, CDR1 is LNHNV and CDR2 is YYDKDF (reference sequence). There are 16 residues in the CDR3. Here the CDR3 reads CATSVRTSFGHNEQFF.

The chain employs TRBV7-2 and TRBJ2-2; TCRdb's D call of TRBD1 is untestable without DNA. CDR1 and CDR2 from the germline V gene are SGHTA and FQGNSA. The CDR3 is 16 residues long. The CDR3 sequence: CASMLTHRGFTGELFF.